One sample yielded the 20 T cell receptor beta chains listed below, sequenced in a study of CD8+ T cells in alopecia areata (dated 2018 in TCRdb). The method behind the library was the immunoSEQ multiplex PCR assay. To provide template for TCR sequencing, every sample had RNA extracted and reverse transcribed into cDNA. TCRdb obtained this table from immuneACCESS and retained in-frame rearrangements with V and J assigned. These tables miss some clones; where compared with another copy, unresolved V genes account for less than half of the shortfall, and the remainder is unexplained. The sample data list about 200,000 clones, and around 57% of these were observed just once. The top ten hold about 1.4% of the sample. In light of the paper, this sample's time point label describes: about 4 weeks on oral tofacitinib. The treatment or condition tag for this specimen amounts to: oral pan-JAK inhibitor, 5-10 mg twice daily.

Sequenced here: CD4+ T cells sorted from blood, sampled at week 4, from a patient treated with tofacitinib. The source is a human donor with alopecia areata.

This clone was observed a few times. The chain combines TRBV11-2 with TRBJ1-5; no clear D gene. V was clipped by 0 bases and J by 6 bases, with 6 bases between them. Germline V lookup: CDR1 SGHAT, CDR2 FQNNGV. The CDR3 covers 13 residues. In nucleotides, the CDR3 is TGTGCCAGCAGCTTAGATCGGGCTCAGCCCCAGCATTTT. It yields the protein CASSLDRAQPQHF.

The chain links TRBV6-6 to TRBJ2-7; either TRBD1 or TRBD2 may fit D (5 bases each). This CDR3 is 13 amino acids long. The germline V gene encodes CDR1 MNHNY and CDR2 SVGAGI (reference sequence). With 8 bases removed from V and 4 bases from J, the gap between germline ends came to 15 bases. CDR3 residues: CASSVGAGYEQYF. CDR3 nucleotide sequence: TGTGCCAGCTCAGTAGGGGCGGGTTACGAGCAGTACTTC.

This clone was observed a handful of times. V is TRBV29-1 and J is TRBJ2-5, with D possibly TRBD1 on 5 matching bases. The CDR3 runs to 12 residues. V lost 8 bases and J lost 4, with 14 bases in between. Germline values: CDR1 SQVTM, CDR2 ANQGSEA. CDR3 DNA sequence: TGCAGCATCCGGCAGGGTAGAGAGACCCAGTACTTC. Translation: CSIRQGRETQYF.

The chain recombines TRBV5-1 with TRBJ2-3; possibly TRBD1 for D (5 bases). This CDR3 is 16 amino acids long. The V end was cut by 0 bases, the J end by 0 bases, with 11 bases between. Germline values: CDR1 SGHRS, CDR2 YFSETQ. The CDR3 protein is CASSLVMGRSTDTQYF. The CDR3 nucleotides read TGCGCCAGCAGCTTGGTGATGGGGCGGAGCACAGATACGCAGTATTTT.

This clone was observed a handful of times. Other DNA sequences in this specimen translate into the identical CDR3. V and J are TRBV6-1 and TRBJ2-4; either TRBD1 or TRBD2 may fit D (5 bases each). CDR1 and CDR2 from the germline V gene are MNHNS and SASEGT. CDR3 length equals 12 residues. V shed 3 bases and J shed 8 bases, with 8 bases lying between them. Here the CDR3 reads CASSDRGDIQYF. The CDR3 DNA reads TGTGCCAGCAGTGACCGAGGGGACATTCAGTACTTC.

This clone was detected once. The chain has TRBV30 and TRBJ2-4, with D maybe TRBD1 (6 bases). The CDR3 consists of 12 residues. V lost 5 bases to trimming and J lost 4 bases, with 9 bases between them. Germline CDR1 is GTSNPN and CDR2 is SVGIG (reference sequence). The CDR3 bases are TGTGCCTGGGGGACAAGGAAAAACATTCAGTACTTC. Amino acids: CAWGTRKNIQYF.

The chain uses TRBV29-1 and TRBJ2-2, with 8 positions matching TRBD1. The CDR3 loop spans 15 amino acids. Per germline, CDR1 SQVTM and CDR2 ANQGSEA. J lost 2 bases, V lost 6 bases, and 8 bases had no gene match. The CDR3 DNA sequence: TGCAGCGTCGACAAGACAGGGGCAAACACCGGGGAGCTGTTTTTT. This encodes CSVDKTGANTGELFF.

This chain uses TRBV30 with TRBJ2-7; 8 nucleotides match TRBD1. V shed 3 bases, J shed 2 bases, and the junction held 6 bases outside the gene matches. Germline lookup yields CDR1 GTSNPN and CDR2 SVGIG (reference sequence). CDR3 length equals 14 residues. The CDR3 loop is CAWRRAGGTYEQYF. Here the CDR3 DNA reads TGTGCCTGGAGACGGGCAGGGGGCACCTACGAGCAGTACTTC. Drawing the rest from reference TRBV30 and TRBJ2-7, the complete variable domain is SQTIHQWPATLVQPVGSPLSLECTVEGTSNPNLYWYRQAAGRGLQLLFYSVGIGQISSEVPQNLSASRPQDRQFILSSKKLLLSDSGFYLCAWRRAGGTYEQYFGPGTRLTVT.

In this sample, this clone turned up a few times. CDR3 sequence: CASNSQADTQYF. The CDR3 DNA follows: TGTGCCAGCAACTCACAGGCGGATACGCAGTATTTT. The chain employs TRBV7-2 and TRBJ2-3; tentative D call: TRBD1 (5 bases). The V end lost 7 bases, the J end lost 6 bases, and 11 bases lay between the germline ends. The CDR3 is 12 amino acids. CDR1 is SGHTA, CDR2 FQGNSA, per germline.

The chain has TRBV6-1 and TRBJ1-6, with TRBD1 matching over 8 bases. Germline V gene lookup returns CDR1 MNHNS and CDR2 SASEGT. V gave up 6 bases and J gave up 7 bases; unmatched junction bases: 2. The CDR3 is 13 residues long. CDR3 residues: CASRGQDNSPLHF. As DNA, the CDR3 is TGTGCCAGCAGGGGACAGGACAATTCACCCCTCCACTTT.

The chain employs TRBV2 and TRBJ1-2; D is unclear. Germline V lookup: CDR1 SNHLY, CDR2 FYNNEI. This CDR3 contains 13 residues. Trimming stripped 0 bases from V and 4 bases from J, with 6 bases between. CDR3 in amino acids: CASSEALGYGYTF. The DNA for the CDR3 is TGTGCCAGCAGTGAAGCGCTAGGCTATGGCTACACCTTC.

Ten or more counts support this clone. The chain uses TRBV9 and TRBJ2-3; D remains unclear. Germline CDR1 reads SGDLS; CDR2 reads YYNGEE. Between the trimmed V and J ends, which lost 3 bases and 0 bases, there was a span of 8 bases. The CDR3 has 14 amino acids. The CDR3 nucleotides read TGTGCCAGCAGCGACGCGGCTAGCACAGATACGCAGTATTTT. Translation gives CASSDAASTDTQYF.

The CDR3 nucleotides are TGTGCCAGCAGTGACAAGGGAAACACCGGGGAGCTGTTTTTT. Amino acids: CASSDKGNTGELFF. The chain links TRBV2 to TRBJ2-2; D gene uncertain. The CDR3 runs 14 residues. Trimming pared 3 bases from V and 2 bases from J, leaving 7 bases between. Germline CDR1 and CDR2: SNHLY and FYNNEI.

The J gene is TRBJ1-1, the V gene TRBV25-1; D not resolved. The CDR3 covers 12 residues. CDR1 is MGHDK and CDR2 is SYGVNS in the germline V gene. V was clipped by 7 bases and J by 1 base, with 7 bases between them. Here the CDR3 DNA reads TGTGCCAGCAAAGACTGGAACACTGAAGCTTTCTTT. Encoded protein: CASKDWNTEAFF.

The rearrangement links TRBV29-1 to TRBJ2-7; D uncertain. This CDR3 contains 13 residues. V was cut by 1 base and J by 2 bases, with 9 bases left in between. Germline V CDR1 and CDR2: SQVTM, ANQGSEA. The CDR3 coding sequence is TGCAGCGTTGAAGGGGGTTTCGCCTACGAGCAGTACTTC. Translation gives CSVEGGFAYEQYF.

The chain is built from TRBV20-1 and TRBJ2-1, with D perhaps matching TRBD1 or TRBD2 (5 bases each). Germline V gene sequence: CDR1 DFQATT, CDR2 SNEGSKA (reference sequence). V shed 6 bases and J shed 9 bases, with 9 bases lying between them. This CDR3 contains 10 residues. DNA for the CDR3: TGCAGTGCGAGGGGCGGTGAGCAGTTCTTC. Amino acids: CSARGGEQFF.

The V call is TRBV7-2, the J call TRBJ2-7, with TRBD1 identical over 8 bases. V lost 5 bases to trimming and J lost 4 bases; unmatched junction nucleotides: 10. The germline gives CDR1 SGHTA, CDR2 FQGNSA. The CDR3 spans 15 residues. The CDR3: CASSISSGGKYEQYF. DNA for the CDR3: TGTGCCAGCAGCATTAGCTCAGGGGGCAAATACGAGCAGTACTTC.

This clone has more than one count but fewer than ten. The CDR3 reads CAWSVGLAASYEQYF. The DNA for the CDR3 is TGTGCCTGGAGTGTTGGACTAGCGGCCTCCTACGAGCAGTACTTC. V gene TRBV30 combines with J gene TRBJ2-7; TRBD2 matches at 10 bases. The CDR3 spans 15 residues. V dropped 0 bases and J dropped 0; count of bases not matched to a gene: 2. CDR1 GTSNPN and CDR2 SVGIG come from the germline V gene (reference sequence).

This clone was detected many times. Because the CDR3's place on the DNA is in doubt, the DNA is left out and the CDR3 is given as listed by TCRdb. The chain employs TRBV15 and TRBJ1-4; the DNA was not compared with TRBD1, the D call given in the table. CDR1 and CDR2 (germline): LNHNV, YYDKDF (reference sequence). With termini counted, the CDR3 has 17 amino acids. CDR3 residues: CATSTFSGQGINEKLFF.

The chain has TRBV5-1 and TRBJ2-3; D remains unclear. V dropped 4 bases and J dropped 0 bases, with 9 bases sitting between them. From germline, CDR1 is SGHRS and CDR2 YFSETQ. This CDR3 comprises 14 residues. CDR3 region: CASSRLGSTDTQYF. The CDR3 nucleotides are TGCGCCAGCAGCCGGCTTGGGAGCACAGATACGCAGTATTTT. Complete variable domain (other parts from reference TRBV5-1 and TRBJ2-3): KAGVTQTPRYLIKTRGQQVTLSCSPISGHRSVSWYQQTPGQGLQFLFEYFSETQRNKGNFPGRFSGRQFSNSRSEMNVSTLELGDSALYLCASSRLGSTDTQYFGPGTRLTVL.